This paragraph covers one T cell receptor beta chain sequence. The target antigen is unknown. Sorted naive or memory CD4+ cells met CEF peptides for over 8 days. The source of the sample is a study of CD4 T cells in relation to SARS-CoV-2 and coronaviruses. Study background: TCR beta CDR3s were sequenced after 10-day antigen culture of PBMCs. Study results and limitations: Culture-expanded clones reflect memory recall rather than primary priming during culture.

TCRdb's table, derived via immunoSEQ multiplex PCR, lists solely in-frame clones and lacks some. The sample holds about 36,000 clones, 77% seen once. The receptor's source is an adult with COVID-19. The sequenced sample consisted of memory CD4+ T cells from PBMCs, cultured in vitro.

CDR3 nucleotide sequence: TGCGCCAGCAGTGAGCTTAGACTAGCGGGAGGACCCCCCCCTTGCACCGGGGAGCTGTTTTTT. It specifies CASSELRLAGGPPPCTGELFF. The chain employs TRBV10-1 and TRBJ2-2, with 13 bases matching TRBD2. Germline V gene sequence: CDR1 WNHNN, CDR2 SYGVQD (reference sequence). The CDR3 loop spans 21 amino acids. Trimming removed 2 bases from V and 4 bases from J; junction bases left unmatched: 16.